A single sample gave rise to the 27 T cell receptor beta chains below, sequenced in a study of graft-versus-host responses after intestinal transplantation. Repertoires were generated with immunoSEQ multiplex PCR, while TCRdb's copy carries only in-frame clones and drops some. The data show around 24,000 clones, with roughly 82% seen just once and 0.93% held by the top ten. The antigens for these receptors are not known. Here the sequenced sample was unstimulated CD8+ T cells sorted from spleen or lymph node cells, taken before transplant. These receptor sequences come from a human donor who was the organ donor for an intestinal transplant.

This clone was seen only once. V usage is TRBV11-2 and J usage is TRBJ1-2; tentatively, D is TRBD1 (5 bases). The CDR3 covers 13 residues. The V gene lost 1 base and the J gene lost 6 bases, with 9 bases spanning the gap. CDR1 SGHAT and CDR2 FQNNGV come from the germline V gene. CDR3: CASSLGDLNGYTF. Written as DNA, the CDR3 is TGTGCCAGCAGCTTAGGGGACCTTAATGGCTACACCTTC.

The J gene is TRBJ2-1, the V gene TRBV2; the match to TRBD2 covers 14 bases. Germline values: CDR1 SNHLY, CDR2 FYNNEI. The junction had 10 bases not matched to a gene; V was cut back by 10 bases and J by 8 bases. This CDR3 contains 15 residues. The chain's CDR3 is CAIRPGTSGGDEQFF. The DNA of the CDR3 is TGTGCCATCAGACCCGGGACTAGCGGGGGTGATGAGCAGTTCTTC.

This rearrangement joins TRBV11-3 to TRBJ2-7; 7 bases fit TRBD1. Trimming at V came to 5 bases and at J to 5 bases, leaving 9 bases not matched to a gene. Germline V CDR1 and CDR2: SGHNT, YENEEA. This CDR3 spans 14 amino acids. CDR3 loop: CASSAPGQTHEQYF. As DNA, the CDR3 is TGTGCCAGCAGCGCCCCGGGACAGACCCACGAGCAGTACTTC. The full variable domain, in which reference TRBV11-3 and TRBJ2-7 provide the parts outside the CDR3, is EAGVVQSPRYKIIEKKQPVAFWCNPISGHNTLYWYLQNLGQGPELLIRYENEEAVDDSQLPKDRFSAERLKGVDSTLKIQPAELGDSAVYLCASSAPGQTHEQYFGPGTRLTVT.

The rearrangement uses TRBV4-1 and TRBJ2-5; TRBD2 aligns across 8 bases. The V gene's germline CDR1 is MGHRA and CDR2 YSYEKL. The CDR3 extends over 15 amino acids. The junction had 7 bases not matched to a gene; V was cut back by 5 bases and J by 2 bases. In nucleotides, the CDR3 is TGCGCCAGCAGCGGGGTAGCGGGGACTCAAGAGACCCAGTACTTC. This gives the protein CASSGVAGTQETQYF.

V usage is TRBV9 and J usage is TRBJ2-5, with TRBD2 identical over 9 bases. The CDR3 runs to 15 residues. With 1 base clipped from V and 5 bases from J, the junction kept 6 bases outside the gene matches. CDR1 and CDR2 (germline): SGDLS, YYNGEE. Written as DNA, the CDR3 is TGTGCCAGCAGCGTATATAGCGGGGGCGGGGAGACCCAGTACTTC. Amino acids: CASSVYSGGGETQYF.

The rearrangement uses TRBV15 and TRBJ2-1; 10 bases agree with TRBD1. The CDR3 runs to 14 residues. CDR1 and CDR2 (germline): LNHNV, YYDKDF (reference sequence). With 1 base clipped from V and 8 bases from J, the junction kept 2 bases outside the gene matches. In nucleotides, the CDR3 is TGTGCCACCAGCAGAGCGACAGGGGGCTATGAGCAGTTCTTC. Its translation is CATSRATGGYEQFF.

This clone came up a few times. The chain combines TRBV11-3 with TRBJ2-2; possibly TRBD2 for D (5 bases). Trimming took 5 bases from V and 7 from J, leaving 11 bases between them. Germline V gene data show CDR1 as SGHNT and CDR2 as YENEEA. CDR3 size: 13 residues. The CDR3 loop is CASSRGWRGELFF. CDR3 DNA: TGTGCCAGCAGCCGCGGGTGGCGCGGGGAGCTGTTTTTT.

The J gene is TRBJ2-7, the V gene TRBV10-3; weak D call: TRBD2 (5 bases). V shed 4 bases and J shed 5 bases, with 12 bases lying between them. The CDR3 consists of 13 residues. Germline V gene sequence: CDR1 ENHRY, CDR2 SYGVKD. Here the CDR3 DNA reads TGTGCCATCAGTGGCCGGGGAGCGGACGAGCAGTACTTC. Its protein is CAISGRGADEQYF.

The chain uses TRBV2 and TRBJ1-5; no reliable D call. CDR3 length equals 13 residues. CDR1 and CDR2 (germline): SNHLY, FYNNEI. Trimming cost V 1 base and J 4 bases, with 5 bases left between them. CDR3 DNA sequence: TGTGCCAGCAGTGAAGAAGTAAATCAGCCCCAGCATTTT. Protein: CASSEEVNQPQHF.

V usage is TRBV1 and J usage is TRBJ2-7; TRBD1, the table's D call, lacks a check against the DNA. TRBV1 counts as a pseudogene. The CDR3 runs 16 residues. CDR3 coding DNA: TGCACCAGCAGCCCTATCAAAGGCAGGGTACTGGACGAGCAGTACTTC. It translates to CTSSPIKGRVLDEQYF.

The rearrangement links TRBV9 to TRBJ2-7; either TRBD1 or TRBD2 may fit D (5 bases each). This CDR3 has 13 residues. Looked up from germline, CDR1 is SGDLS and CDR2 is YYNGEE. V gave up 4 bases and J gave up 10 bases, with 18 bases separating them. CDR3 nucleotides: TGTGCCAGCAGCCCCCTCCTCGGGGCGATACAGTACTTC. Translating it yields CASSPLLGAIQYF.

The V call is TRBV2, the J call TRBJ1-5, with no clear D. The ends were cut back, 1 base at V and 5 bases at J, with 15 bases in the middle. The CDR3 runs 16 residues. In germline, CDR1 is SNHLY, CDR2 FYNNEI. The CDR3 sequence is CASSEVGEQDYQPQHF. The CDR3, as DNA: TGTGCCAGCAGTGAAGTTGGGGAGCAGGACTATCAGCCCCAGCATTTT.

J is TRBJ1-1 and V is TRBV2, with D perhaps TRBD1 (5 bases). V was pared by 7 bases and J by 11 bases, with 14 bases between. The CDR3 is 11 residues long. In germline, CDR1 is SNHLY, CDR2 FYNNEI. CDR3 coding DNA: TGTGCCAGCACCCCAGGGCTTCAGGCTTTCTTT. It specifies CASTPGLQAFF.

This sequence joins TRBV2 and TRBJ2-2, with D possibly being TRBD1 or TRBD2 (5 bases each). Germline lookup yields CDR1 SNHLY and CDR2 FYNNEI. Trimming left V 6 bases short and J 4 bases short, with 12 bases between. This CDR3 contains 14 residues. CDR3 nucleotide sequence: TGTGCCAGCAGAGGAGGACAAAGCACCGGGGAGCTGTTTTTT. Encoded protein: CASRGGQSTGELFF.

The table lists this clone with a count of one. V usage is TRBV19 and J usage is TRBJ1-1, with 8 bases matching TRBD1. Germline trimming cut 3 bases from V and 4 bases from J; bases unmatched to any gene: 1. Germline V gives CDR1 LNHDA, CDR2 SQIVND (reference sequence). This CDR3 comprises 13 residues. The DNA for the CDR3 is TGTGCCAGTAGTATCCAGGGGGCCACTGAAGCTTTCTTT. This gives the protein CASSIQGATEAFF.

V and J are TRBV5-1 and TRBJ2-1; D is tentatively TRBD1 or TRBD2 (5 bases each). V shed 5 bases and J shed 6 bases, with 27 bases lying between them. Per germline, CDR1 SGHRS and CDR2 YFSETQ. The CDR3 length is 18 residues. The CDR3 is CASSLSPPRDGLANEQFF. CDR3 nucleotide sequence: TGCGCCAGCAGTTTGAGTCCACCCCGGGACGGCCTCGCCAATGAGCAGTTCTTC.

This clone is a singleton in its sample. V usage is TRBV19 and J usage is TRBJ2-7; no clear D. The germline V gene has CDR1 LNHDA and CDR2 SQIVND (reference sequence). The CDR3 extends over 13 amino acids. V gave up 6 bases and J gave up 1 base, with 10 bases separating them. The CDR3 is CASRSGASYEQYF. The CDR3 DNA sequence: TGTGCCAGTAGGTCAGGCGCTTCCTACGAGCAGTACTTC.

The V call is TRBV4-3, the J call TRBJ2-2; possibly TRBD2 for D (5 bases). Germline-derived CDR1 and CDR2 are LGHNA and YSLEER. This CDR3 spans 15 amino acids. Trimming pared 1 base from V and 4 bases from J, leaving 10 bases between. The CDR3 DNA reads as TGCGCCAGCAGCCAAGCTCTAGCAGGCACCGGGGAGCTGTTTTTT. Translation: CASSQALAGTGELFF.

This clone has just a few counts. The V call is TRBV13, the J call TRBJ2-1; the match to TRBD2 covers 8 bases. The CDR3 contains 15 residues. Germline loops: CDR1 PRHDT, CDR2 FYEKMQ (reference sequence). J gave up 6 bases and V 1 base, and 5 bases lay outside the gene matches. DNA for the CDR3: TGTGCCAGCAGCTTAGAGGCTAGCGGGCTCAATGAGCAGTTCTTC. Its protein product is CASSLEASGLNEQFF.

The chain employs TRBV5-1 and TRBJ2-7; D remains ambiguous. In germline, CDR1 is SGHRS, CDR2 YFSETQ. V lost 0 bases and J 3 bases, leaving 13 bases between the germline ends. The CDR3 loop spans 15 amino acids. Here the CDR3 reads CASSLAKTPGYEQYF. CDR3 DNA sequence: TGCGCCAGCAGCTTGGCCAAAACACCGGGCTACGAGCAGTACTTC.

The gene calls are TRBV6-4 and TRBJ1-2; 7 bases agree with TRBD1. Per germline, CDR1 MRHNA and CDR2 SNTAGT. This CDR3 contains 14 residues. Trimming took 4 bases from V and 5 from J; bases not matched to a gene: 7. CDR3 residues: CASSGMTGLYGYTF. The CDR3 DNA follows: TGTGCCAGCAGTGGGATGACAGGGCTTTATGGCTACACCTTC.

This clone appeared once. The chain is built from TRBV19 and TRBJ1-1; no clear D gene. V lost 0 bases to trimming and J lost 2 bases, with 7 bases between them. The germline gives CDR1 LNHDA, CDR2 SQIVND (reference sequence). The CDR3 length is 14 residues. The chain's CDR3 is CASSIDRSNTEAFF. The DNA for the CDR3 is TGTGCCAGTAGTATAGACAGATCCAACACTGAAGCTTTCTTT. Full variable domain (remainder filled in from reference TRBV19 and TRBJ1-1): DGGITQSPKYLFRKEGQNVTLSCEQNLNHDAMYWYRQDPGQGLRLIYYSQIVNDFQKGDIAEGYSVSREKKESFPLTVTSAQKNPTAFYLCASSIDRSNTEAFFGQGTRLTVV.

This clone has just a few counts. The rearrangement joins TRBV27 to TRBJ2-5; 9 positions agree with TRBD1. Germline CDR1 reads MNHEY; CDR2 reads SMNVEV (reference sequence). The V and J ends lost 5 bases and 5 bases, in that order; junction bases with no gene match: 6. The CDR3 is 14 residues long. This CDR3 reads CASSTTDRGETQYF. The CDR3 nucleotides are TGTGCCAGCAGTACTACCGACAGGGGGGAGACCCAGTACTTC.

The chain has TRBV27 and TRBJ2-5, with D perhaps being TRBD1 or TRBD2 (5 bases each). Trimming left V 3 bases short and J 2 bases short, with 10 bases between. The germline CDR1 and CDR2 sequences are MNHEY and SMNVEV (reference sequence). This CDR3 has 14 amino acids. DNA for the CDR3: TGTGCCAGCAGTTTTCGGGACCAACAAGAGACCCAGTACTTC. Translated: CASSFRDQQETQYF.

J is TRBJ2-1 and V is TRBV14; D may be TRBD1 or TRBD2 (6 bases each). Per germline, CDR1 SGHDN and CDR2 FVKESK. V was trimmed by 0 bases and J by 4 bases, leaving 16 bases between them. The CDR3 runs 17 residues. CDR3 sequence: CASSQDQGPSVYNEQFF. As DNA, the CDR3 is TGTGCCAGCAGCCAAGATCAGGGGCCTAGCGTTTACAATGAGCAGTTCTTC. Combining the CDR3 with reference TRBV14 and TRBJ2-1 gives the whole variable domain EAGVTQFPSHSVIEKGQTVTLRCDPISGHDNLYWYRRVMGKEIKFLLHFVKESKQDESGMPNNRFLAERTGGTYSTLKVQPAELEDSGVYFCASSQDQGPSVYNEQFFGPGTRLTVL.

V and J are TRBV9 and TRBJ1-2, with a possible D match to TRBD1 (5 bases). V was pared by 3 bases and J by 3 bases, with 9 bases between. Germline V gene data show CDR1 as SGDLS and CDR2 as YYNGEE. The CDR3 length is 13 residues. This chain's CDR3 is CASSDRDYYGYTF. CDR3 bases: TGTGCCAGCAGCGACCGGGACTACTATGGCTACACCTTC.

The V and J genes are TRBV4-1 and TRBJ2-1; 7 nucleotides agree with TRBD2. With V trimmed by 0 bases and J by 4 bases, 6 bases remained unmatched. The CDR3 covers 16 residues. Looked up from germline, CDR1 is MGHRA and CDR2 is YSYEKL. This chain's CDR3 is CASSQEDKRDYNEQFF. The CDR3, as DNA: TGCGCCAGCAGCCAAGAGGACAAGCGGGATTACAATGAGCAGTTCTTC.